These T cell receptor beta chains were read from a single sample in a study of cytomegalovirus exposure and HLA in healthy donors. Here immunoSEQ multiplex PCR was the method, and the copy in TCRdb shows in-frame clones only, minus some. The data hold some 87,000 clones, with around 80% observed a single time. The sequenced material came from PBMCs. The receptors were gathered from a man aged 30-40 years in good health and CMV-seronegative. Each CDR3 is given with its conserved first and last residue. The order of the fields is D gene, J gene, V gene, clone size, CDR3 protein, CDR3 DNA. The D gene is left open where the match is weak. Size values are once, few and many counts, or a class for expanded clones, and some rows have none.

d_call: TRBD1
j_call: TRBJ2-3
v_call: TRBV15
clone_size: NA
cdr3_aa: CATSRDPTGGPDTQYF
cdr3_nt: TGTGCCACCAGCAGAGATCCGACAGGGGGCCCAGATACGCAGTATTTT

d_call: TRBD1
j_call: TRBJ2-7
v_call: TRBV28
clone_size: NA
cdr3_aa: CASSRPGQLSYEQYF
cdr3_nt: TGTGCCAGCAGTCGCCCGGGACAGCTCTCCTACGAGCAGTACTTC

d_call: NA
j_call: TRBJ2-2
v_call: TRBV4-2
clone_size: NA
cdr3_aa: CASSQGIGASTGELFF
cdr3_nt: TGTGCCAGCAGCCAAGGGATAGGGGCGTCCACCGGGGAGCTGTTTTTT

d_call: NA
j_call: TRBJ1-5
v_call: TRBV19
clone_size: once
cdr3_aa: CASSRQLNQPQHF
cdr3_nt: TGTGCCAGTAGTAGACAGCTCAATCAGCCCCAGCATTTT

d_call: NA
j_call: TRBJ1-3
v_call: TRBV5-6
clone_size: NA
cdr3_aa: CASSRLSSGNTIYF
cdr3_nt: TGTGCCAGCAGCCGACTAAGCTCTGGAAACACCATATATTTT

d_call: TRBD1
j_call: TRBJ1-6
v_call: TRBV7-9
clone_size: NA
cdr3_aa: CASREAGGNSPLHF
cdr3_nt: TGTGCCAGCAGGGAGGCAGGGGGGAACTCACCCCTCCACTTT

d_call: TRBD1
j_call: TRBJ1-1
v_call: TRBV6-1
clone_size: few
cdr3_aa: CASKQGTNTEAFF
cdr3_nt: TGTGCCAGCAAACAGGGGACAAACACTGAAGCTTTCTTT

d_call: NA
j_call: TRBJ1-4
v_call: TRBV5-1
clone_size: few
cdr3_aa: CASSLDSWEKLFF
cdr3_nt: TGCGCCAGCAGCCTTGACAGCTGGGAAAAACTGTTTTTT

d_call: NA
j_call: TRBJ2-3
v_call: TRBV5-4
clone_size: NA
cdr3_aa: CASSSPKGGSRADTQYF
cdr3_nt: TGTGCCAGCAGCTCACCTAAGGGGGGGAGTCGGGCAGATACGCAGTATTTT

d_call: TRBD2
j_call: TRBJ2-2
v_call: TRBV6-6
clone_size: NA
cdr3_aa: CASGASGGAGTGELFF
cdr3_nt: TGTGCCAGCGGGGCTAGCGGGGGGGCGGGAACCGGGGAGCTGTTTTTT

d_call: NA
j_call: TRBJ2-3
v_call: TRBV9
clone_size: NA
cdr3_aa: CASSVGNLQDTQYF
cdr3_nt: TGTGCCAGCAGCGTAGGCAACCTCCAGGATACGCAGTATTTT

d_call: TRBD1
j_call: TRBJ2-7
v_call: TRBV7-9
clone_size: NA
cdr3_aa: CASSLSGTEPYEQYF
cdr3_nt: TGTGCCAGCAGCCTCTCCGGGACAGAACCCTACGAGCAGTACTTC

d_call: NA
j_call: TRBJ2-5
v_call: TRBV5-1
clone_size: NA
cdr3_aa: CASSSQGKETQYF
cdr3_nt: TGCGCCAGCAGTTCTCAGGGTAAAGAGACCCAGTACTTC

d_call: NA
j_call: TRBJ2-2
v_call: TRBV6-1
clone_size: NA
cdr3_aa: CASSLGAGELFF
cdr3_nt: TGTGCCAGCAGCCTTGGGGCGGGGGAGCTGTTTTTT

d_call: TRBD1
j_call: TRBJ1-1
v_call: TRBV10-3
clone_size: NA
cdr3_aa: CAISEWPGQGSTEAFF
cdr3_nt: TGTGCCATCAGTGAGTGGCCGGGACAGGGAAGTACTGAAGCTTTCTTT

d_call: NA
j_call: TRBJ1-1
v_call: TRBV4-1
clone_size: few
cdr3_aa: CASSQAGSEAFF
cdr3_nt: TGCGCCAGCAGCCAAGCGGGTTCAGAAGCTTTCTTT

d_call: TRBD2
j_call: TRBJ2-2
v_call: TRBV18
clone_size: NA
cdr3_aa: CASSPDGGDTGELFF
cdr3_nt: TGTGCCAGCTCACCAGACGGGGGGGACACCGGGGAGCTATTTTTT

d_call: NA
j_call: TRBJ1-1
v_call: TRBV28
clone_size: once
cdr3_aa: CASKGPQVNTEAFF
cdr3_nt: TGTGCCAGCAAGGGGCCGCAGGTGAACACTGAAGCTTTCTTT